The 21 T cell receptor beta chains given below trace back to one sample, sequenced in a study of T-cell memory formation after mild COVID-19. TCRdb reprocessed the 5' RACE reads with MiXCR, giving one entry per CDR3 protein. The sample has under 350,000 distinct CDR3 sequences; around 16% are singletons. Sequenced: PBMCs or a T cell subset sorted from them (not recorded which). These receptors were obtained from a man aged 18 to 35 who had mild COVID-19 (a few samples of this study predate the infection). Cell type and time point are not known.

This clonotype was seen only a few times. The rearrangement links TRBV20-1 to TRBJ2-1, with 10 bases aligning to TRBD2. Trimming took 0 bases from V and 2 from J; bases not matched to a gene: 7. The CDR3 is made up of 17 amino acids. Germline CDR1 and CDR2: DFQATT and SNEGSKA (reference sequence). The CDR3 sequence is CSARDPRLAGAYNEQFF. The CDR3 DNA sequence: TGCAGTGCTAGAGATCCCCGACTAGCGGGCGCCTACAATGAGCAGTTCTTC.

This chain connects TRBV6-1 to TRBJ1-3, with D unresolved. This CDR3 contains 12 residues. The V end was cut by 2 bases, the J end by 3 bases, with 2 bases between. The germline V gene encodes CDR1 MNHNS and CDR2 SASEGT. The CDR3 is CASSELGNTIYF. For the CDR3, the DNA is TGTGCCAGCAGTGAACTTGGAAACACCATATATTTT.

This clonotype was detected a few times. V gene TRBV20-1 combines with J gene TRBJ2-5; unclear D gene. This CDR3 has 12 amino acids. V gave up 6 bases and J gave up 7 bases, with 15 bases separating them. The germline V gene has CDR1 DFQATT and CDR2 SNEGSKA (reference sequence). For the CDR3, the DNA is TGCAGTGCCCCCAACACCTTAGGGACCCAGTACTTC. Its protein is CSAPNTLGTQYF.

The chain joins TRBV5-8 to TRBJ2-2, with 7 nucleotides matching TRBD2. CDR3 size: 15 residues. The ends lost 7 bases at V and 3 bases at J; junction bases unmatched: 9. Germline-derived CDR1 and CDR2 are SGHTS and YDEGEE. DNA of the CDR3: TGTGCCAGCCACCGGGCTAGCGGTTACACCGGGGAGCTGTTTTTT. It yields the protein CASHRASGYTGELFF. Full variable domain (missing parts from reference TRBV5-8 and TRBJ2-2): EAGVTQSPTHLIKTRGQQATLRCSPISGHTSVYWYQQALGLGLQFLLWYDEGEERNRGNFPPRFSGRQFPNYSSELNVNALELEDSALYLCASHRASGYTGELFFGEGSRLTVL.

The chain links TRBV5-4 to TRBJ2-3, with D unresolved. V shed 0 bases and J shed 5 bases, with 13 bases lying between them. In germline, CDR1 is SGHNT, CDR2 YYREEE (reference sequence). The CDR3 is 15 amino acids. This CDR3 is CASSLGILGLDTQYF. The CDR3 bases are TGTGCCAGCAGCTTGGGGATACTGGGCCTAGATACGCAGTATTTT.

CDR3 bases: TGCAGTGCTAGAGACCCCTGGGGCAATCAGCCCCAGCATTTT. Translation: CSARDPWGNQPQHF. The V and J genes are TRBV20-1 and TRBJ1-5; D is uncertain. V shed 0 bases and J shed 2 bases, with 8 bases lying between them. This CDR3 region has 14 residues. From germline, CDR1 is DFQATT and CDR2 SNEGSKA (reference sequence).

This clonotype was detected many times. The CDR3 protein is CASSPYWNTGELFF. In DNA form, the CDR3 reads TGTGCCAGCAGCCCATATTGGAACACCGGGGAGCTGTTTTTT. V and J are TRBV7-8 and TRBJ2-2, with D unresolved. The CDR3 covers 14 residues. Trimming stripped 5 bases from V and 1 base from J, with 8 bases between. The V gene's germline CDR1 is SGHVS and CDR2 FQNEAQ.

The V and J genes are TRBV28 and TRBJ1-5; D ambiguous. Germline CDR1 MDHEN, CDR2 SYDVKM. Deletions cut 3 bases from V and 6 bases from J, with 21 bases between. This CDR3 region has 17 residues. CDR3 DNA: TGTGCCAGCAGTTTGAAATCATTTTCGGTTCGTGGTCAGCCCCAGCATTTT. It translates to CASSLKSFSVRGQPQHF.

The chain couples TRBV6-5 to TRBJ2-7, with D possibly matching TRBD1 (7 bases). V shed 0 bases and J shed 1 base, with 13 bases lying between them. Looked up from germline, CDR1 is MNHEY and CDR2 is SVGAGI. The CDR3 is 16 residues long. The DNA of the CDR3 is TGTGCCAGCAGTTACTCGGCAGGGGGGCTTTCCTACGAGCAGTACGTC. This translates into CASSYSAGGLSYEQYV.

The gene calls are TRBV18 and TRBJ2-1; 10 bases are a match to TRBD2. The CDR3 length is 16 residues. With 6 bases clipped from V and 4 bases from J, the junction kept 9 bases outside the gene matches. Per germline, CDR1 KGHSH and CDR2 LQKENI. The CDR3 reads CASSTLAGGEYNEQFF. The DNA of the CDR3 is TGTGCCAGCTCGACTTTAGCGGGGGGCGAATACAATGAGCAGTTCTTC.

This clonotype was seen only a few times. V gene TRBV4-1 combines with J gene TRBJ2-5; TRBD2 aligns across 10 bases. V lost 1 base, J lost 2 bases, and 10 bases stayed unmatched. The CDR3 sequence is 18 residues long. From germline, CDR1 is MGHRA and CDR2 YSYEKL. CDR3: CASSQGPGLAPTQETQYF. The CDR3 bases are TGCGCCAGCAGCCAAGGGCCGGGACTAGCGCCCACGCAAGAGACCCAGTACTTC.

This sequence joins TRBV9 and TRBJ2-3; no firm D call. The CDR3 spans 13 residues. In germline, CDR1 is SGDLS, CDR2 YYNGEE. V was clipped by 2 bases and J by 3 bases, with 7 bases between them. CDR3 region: CASSVRGTDTQYF. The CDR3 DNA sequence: TGTGCCAGCAGCGTCCGAGGTACAGATACGCAGTATTTT.

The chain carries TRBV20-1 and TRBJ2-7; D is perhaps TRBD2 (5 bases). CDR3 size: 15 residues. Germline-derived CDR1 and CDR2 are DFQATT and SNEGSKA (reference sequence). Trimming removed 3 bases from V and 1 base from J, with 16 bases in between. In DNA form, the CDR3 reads TGCAGTGCTAGTAAGTCAGCGGCCCGATCCTACGAGCAGTACTTC. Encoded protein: CSASKSAARSYEQYF.

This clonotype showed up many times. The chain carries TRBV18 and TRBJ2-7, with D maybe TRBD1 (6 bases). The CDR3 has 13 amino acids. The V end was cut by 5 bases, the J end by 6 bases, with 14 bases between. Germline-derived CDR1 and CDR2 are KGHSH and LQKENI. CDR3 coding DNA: TGTGCCAGCTCAAGATCGGACAGTTCCGAGCAGTACGTC. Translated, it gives CASSRSDSSEQYV.

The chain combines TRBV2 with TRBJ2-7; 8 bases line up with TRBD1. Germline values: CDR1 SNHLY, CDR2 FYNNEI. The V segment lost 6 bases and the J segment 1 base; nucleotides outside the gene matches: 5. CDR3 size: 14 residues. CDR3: CASRETGESYEQYF. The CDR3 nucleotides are TGTGCCAGCAGGGAGACAGGGGAGTCCTACGAGCAGTACTTC.

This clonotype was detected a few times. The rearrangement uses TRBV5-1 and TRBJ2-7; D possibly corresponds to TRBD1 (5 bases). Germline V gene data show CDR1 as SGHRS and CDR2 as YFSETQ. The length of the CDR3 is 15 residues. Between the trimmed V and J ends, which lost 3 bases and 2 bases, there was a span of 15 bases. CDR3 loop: CASSWILQVPYEQYV. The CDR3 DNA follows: TGCGCCAGCAGCTGGATCCTACAGGTCCCCTACGAGCAGTACGTC.

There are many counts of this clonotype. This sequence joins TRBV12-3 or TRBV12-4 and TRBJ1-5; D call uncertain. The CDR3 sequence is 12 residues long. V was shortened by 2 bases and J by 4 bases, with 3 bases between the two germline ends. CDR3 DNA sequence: TGTGCCAGCAGTTTAAAGAATCAGCCCCAGCATTTT. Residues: CASSLKNQPQHF.

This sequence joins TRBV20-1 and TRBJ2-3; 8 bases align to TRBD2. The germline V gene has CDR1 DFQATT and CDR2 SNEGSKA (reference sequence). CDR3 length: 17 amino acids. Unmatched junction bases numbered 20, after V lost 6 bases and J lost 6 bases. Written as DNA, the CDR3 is TGCAGTGCCCGCGAGACAGCGGGGCGGGGGGATCTCGATACGCAGTATTTT. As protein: CSARETAGRGDLDTQYF.

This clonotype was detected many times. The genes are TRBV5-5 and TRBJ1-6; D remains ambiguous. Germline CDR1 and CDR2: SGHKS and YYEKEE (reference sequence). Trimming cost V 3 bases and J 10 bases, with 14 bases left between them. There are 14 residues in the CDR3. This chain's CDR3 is CASSSPDLGSPLHF. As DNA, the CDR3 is TGTGCCAGCAGCTCACCGGACCTAGGGTCACCCCTCCACTTT.

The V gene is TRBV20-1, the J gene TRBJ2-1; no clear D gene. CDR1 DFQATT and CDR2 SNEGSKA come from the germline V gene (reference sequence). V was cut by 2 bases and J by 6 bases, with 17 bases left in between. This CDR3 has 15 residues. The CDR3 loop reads CSARTTPDGGNEQFF. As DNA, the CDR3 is TGCAGTGCTAGAACGACACCGGATGGCGGCAATGAGCAGTTCTTC.

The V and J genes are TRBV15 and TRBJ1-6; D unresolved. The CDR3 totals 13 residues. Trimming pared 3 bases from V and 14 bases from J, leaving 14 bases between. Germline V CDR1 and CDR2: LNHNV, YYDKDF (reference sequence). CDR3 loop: CATSSTGPPALHF. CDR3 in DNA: TGTGCCACCAGCAGTACCGGGCCCCCCGCCCTCCACTTT. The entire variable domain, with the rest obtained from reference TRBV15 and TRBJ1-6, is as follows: DAMVIQNPRYQVTQFGKPVTLSCSQTLNHNVMYWYQQKSSQAPKLLFHYYDKDFNNEADTPDNFQSRRPNTSFCFLDIRSPGLGDTAMYLCATSSTGPPALHFGNGTRLTVT.